Below, 24 T cell receptor beta chains from the same sample are listed, as sequenced in a study of follicular helper T cells after annual influenza vaccination. Time point of the sample: 2014-2015 season, pre-vaccination. Assay used: immunoSEQ multiplex PCR; TCRdb lists only in-frame clones, some missing. The table lists about 14,000 clones, 84% of them singletons, with about 0.27% in the top ten. The sample here was CXCR5- memory CD4+ T cells sorted from blood, taken on the day of influenza vaccination. The receptors here all came from an adult who received the influenza vaccine.

This chain links TRBV5-1 with TRBJ2-5; D is possibly TRBD2 (6 bases). Germline V lookup: CDR1 SGHRS, CDR2 YFSETQ. V was cut by 3 bases and J by 2 bases, with 11 bases left in between. This CDR3 is built from 14 residues. CDR3 sequence reads: CASSWGAGQETQYF. The CDR3 bases are TGCGCCAGCAGCTGGGGCGCGGGACAAGAGACCCAGTACTTC.

The rearrangement joins TRBV28 to TRBJ1-1; TRBD1 aligns across 10 bases. Germline V lookup: CDR1 MDHEN, CDR2 SYDVKM. The V segment lost 1 base and the J segment 1 base; nucleotides outside the gene matches: 6. This CDR3 has 17 amino acids. The CDR3 DNA sequence: TGTGCCAGCAGTTTATACAAGACAGGGGGCCGGAACACTGAAGCTTTCTTT. This codes for CASSLYKTGGRNTEAFF.

The J gene is TRBJ1-1, the V gene TRBV18; TRBD1 matches at 7 bases. Germline V gives CDR1 KGHSH, CDR2 LQKENI. There are 17 residues in the CDR3. V gave up 3 bases and J gave up 5 bases; unmatched junction bases: 15. This CDR3 reads CASSPLLGGEGETEAFF. The CDR3 nucleotides are TGTGCCAGCTCACCGTTGCTAGGGGGCGAGGGTGAAACTGAAGCTTTCTTT.

The gene calls are TRBV7-8 and TRBJ1-1, with unresolved D. This CDR3 spans 15 amino acids. V was shortened by 0 bases and J by 3 bases, with 11 bases between the two germline ends. The V gene's germline CDR1 is SGHVS and CDR2 FQNEAQ. The CDR3, as DNA: TGTGCCAGCAGCTTAGCGAGAAAGGCCTACACTGAAGCTTTCTTT. This translates into CASSLARKAYTEAFF.

This clone showed up just once. The chain employs TRBV29-1 and TRBJ2-3; D may correspond to TRBD1 or TRBD2 (5 bases each). The length of the CDR3 is 14 residues. Looked up from germline, CDR1 is SQVTM and CDR2 is ANQGSEA. Trimming took off 4 bases at V and 2 bases at J, with 13 bases between the two ends. As DNA, the CDR3 is TGCAGCGTTGTCGGGGCAGATAACACAGATACGCAGTATTTT. This encodes CSVVGADNTDTQYF.

This rearrangement joins TRBV5-1 to TRBJ1-1; TRBD1 is a possible D gene (6 bases). This CDR3 region has 15 residues. V dropped 0 bases and J dropped 1 base, with 10 bases sitting between them. Germline V gene lookup returns CDR1 SGHRS and CDR2 YFSETQ. In DNA, the CDR3 is TGCGCCAGCAGCTTGGGGGGACACGCGAACACTGAAGCTTTCTTT. Translation: CASSLGGHANTEAFF.

The genes are TRBV11-2 and TRBJ2-5; TRBD2 matches 12 bases. This CDR3 region has 19 residues. After removal of 2 bases from V and 5 bases from J, the junction contained 15 bases not matched to a gene. Germline V gives CDR1 SGHAT, CDR2 FQNNGV. As DNA, the CDR3 is TGTGCCAGCAGCTTAACTTCGGGACTAGCGGGTAGCGGGGGGGAGACCCAGTACTTC. Translated, it gives CASSLTSGLAGSGGETQYF.

J is TRBJ2-7 and V is TRBV7-8, with TRBD1 identical over 9 bases. This CDR3 spans 14 amino acids. Germline trimming cut 4 bases from V and 10 bases from J; bases unmatched to any gene: 11. CDR1 is SGHVS, CDR2 FQNEAQ, per germline. CDR3 sequence (DNA): TGTGCCAGCAGCTCTGCGGGACAGGGCCTCCCCCAGTACTTC. Its translation: CASSSAGQGLPQYF.

This clone was recorded only once. CDR3 region: CASSWTFGDTQYF. DNA for the CDR3: TGTGCCAGCAGTTGGACGTTCGGTGATACGCAGTATTTT. J is TRBJ2-3 and V is TRBV2, with D unresolved. Trimming shortened V by 5 bases and J by 6 bases, and 12 bases separated the two germline ends. Per the germline V gene, CDR1 is SNHLY and CDR2 is FYNNEI. The CDR3 length is 13 residues. The whole variable domain, filled in from reference TRBV2 and TRBJ2-3, reads EPEVTQTPSHQVTQMGQEVILRCVPISNHLYFYWYRQILGQKVEFLVSFYNNEISEKSEIFDDQFSVERPDGSNFTLKIRSTKLEDSAMYFCASSWTFGDTQYFGPGTRLTVL.

This rearrangement joins TRBV10-3 to TRBJ2-5; 7 bases fit TRBD2. The germline V gene has CDR1 ENHRY and CDR2 SYGVKD. The ends lost 1 base at V and 0 bases at J; junction bases unmatched: 5. There are 16 residues in the CDR3. The CDR3 is CAISELSGAHQETQYF. The CDR3 coding sequence is TGTGCCATCAGTGAGTTGAGCGGGGCCCACCAAGAGACCCAGTACTTC.

This clone was found a few times. The chain employs TRBV28 and TRBJ1-5, with D hard to call. Germline V gives CDR1 MDHEN, CDR2 SYDVKM. CDR3 length equals 11 residues. V was shortened by 5 bases and J by 4 bases, with 3 bases between the two germline ends. CDR3 bases: TGTGCCAGCAGTCGGAATCAGCCCCAGCATTTT. Residues: CASSRNQPQHF.

The genes are TRBV7-9 and TRBJ2-5; 8 positions match TRBD2. This CDR3 has 14 amino acids. CDR1 is SEHNR, CDR2 FQNEAQ, per germline (reference sequence). The ends lost 5 bases at V and 9 bases at J; junction bases unmatched: 11. The CDR3 reads CASSPTGLAVSQYF. CDR3 in DNA: TGTGCCAGCAGCCCAACCGGACTAGCTGTGTCCCAGTACTTC. Variable domain in full (rest from reference TRBV7-9 and TRBJ2-5): DTGVSQNPRHKITKRGQNVTFRCDPISEHNRLYWYRQTLGQGPEFLTYFQNEAQLEKSRLLSDRFSAERPKGSFSTLEIQRTEQGDSAMYLCASSPTGLAVSQYFGPGTRLLVL.

The gene calls are TRBV10-3 and TRBJ2-1; 7 bases line up with TRBD2. There are 15 residues in the CDR3. From germline, CDR1 is ENHRY and CDR2 SYGVKD. The V and J ends lost 4 bases and 2 bases, in that order; junction bases with no gene match: 5. CDR3 sequence: CAISVSGGPYNEQFF. The CDR3 DNA sequence: TGTGCCATCAGTGTGTCGGGGGGACCCTACAATGAGCAGTTCTTC.

This clone has only one observation. V is TRBV7-2 and J is TRBJ1-4; 9 nucleotides line up with TRBD1. J was trimmed by 7 bases and V by 5 bases; bases with no gene match: 5. Looked up from germline, CDR1 is SGHTA and CDR2 is FQGNSA. This CDR3 spans 14 amino acids. The CDR3 reads CASSADRGSEKLFF. The DNA for the CDR3 is TGTGCCAGCAGCGCAGACAGGGGGTCTGAAAAACTGTTTTTT.

This clone was detected a few times. The V gene is TRBV14, the J gene TRBJ2-1; D gene unclear. The germline V gene encodes CDR1 SGHDN and CDR2 FVKESK. The CDR3 spans 12 residues. With 1 base removed from V and 8 bases from J, the gap between germline ends came to 6 bases. The CDR3 here is CASSQGRHEQFF. For the CDR3, the DNA is TGTGCCAGCAGCCAAGGCCGGCATGAGCAGTTCTTC.

The chain joins TRBV2 to TRBJ2-1; 9 bases map to TRBD2. Germline loops: CDR1 SNHLY, CDR2 FYNNEI. This CDR3 has 12 residues. V lost 5 bases to trimming and J lost 9 bases; unmatched junction nucleotides: 2. DNA of the CDR3: TGTGCCAGCAGTATGACTAGCGGTGAGCAGTTCTTC. Translation: CASSMTSGEQFF.

This chain links TRBV4-3 with TRBJ1-1; D possibly corresponds to TRBD1 (5 bases). The CDR3 is made up of 18 amino acids. Trimming pared 0 bases from V and 0 bases from J, leaving 17 bases between. Per the germline V gene, CDR1 is LGHNA and CDR2 is YSLEER. The CDR3 loop reads CASSQDPQANRLNTEAFF. CDR3 coding DNA: TGCGCCAGCAGCCAAGATCCCCAAGCAAACAGGTTGAACACTGAAGCTTTCTTT.

A few counts support this clone. The chain is built from TRBV7-8 and TRBJ1-6; D might be TRBD1 (6 bases). The V end lost 5 bases, the J end lost 9 bases, and 11 bases lay between the germline ends. Germline V gene sequence: CDR1 SGHVS, CDR2 FQNEAQ. This CDR3 has 13 residues. This CDR3 reads CASSTKGVSPLHF. For the CDR3, the DNA is TGTGCCAGCAGCACGAAGGGGGTTTCACCCCTCCACTTT.

The V call is TRBV5-1, the J call TRBJ1-1; 8 nucleotides agree with TRBD1. The CDR3 is made up of 15 amino acids. V dropped 2 bases and J dropped 7; count of bases not matched to a gene: 10. Germline V lookup: CDR1 SGHRS, CDR2 YFSETQ. Written as DNA, the CDR3 is TGCGCCAGCAGCTTTGCTGGGACAGGAACCTTTGAAGCTTTCTTT. This translates into CASSFAGTGTFEAFF.

The rearrangement joins TRBV19 to TRBJ2-3; the D call may be TRBD1 or TRBD2 (5 bases each). Germline values: CDR1 LNHDA, CDR2 SQIVND (reference sequence). Trimming took 7 bases from V and 4 from J, leaving 15 bases between them. This CDR3 has 14 residues. This CDR3 is CASMRVGVSDTQYF. The CDR3 nucleotides read TGTGCCAGTATGAGGGTGGGGGTTTCAGATACGCAGTATTTT.

This clone was observed once. This rearrangement joins TRBV5-1 to TRBJ2-1; 12 bases are shared with TRBD2. The CDR3 is made up of 14 amino acids. Germline assignment: CDR1 SGHRS and CDR2 YFSETQ. Losses at the gene ends were 9 bases for V and 7 bases for J; bases not matched to a gene: 8. CDR3 nucleotide sequence: TGCGCCACCCGGGAGCTAGCGGGGGGGAATGAGCAGTTCTTC. Protein sequence: CATRELAGGNEQFF.

The chain recombines TRBV27 with TRBJ1-4; D is possibly TRBD1 (5 bases). This CDR3 is built from 16 residues. Germline CDR1 and CDR2: MNHEY and SMNVEV (reference sequence). V shed 6 bases and J shed 8 bases, with 22 bases lying between them. The CDR3 DNA sequence: TGTGCCAGCAGAAGATCAGGGCCGGGGGACGGAGAAAAACTGTTTTTT. As protein: CASRRSGPGDGEKLFF. Supplemented by reference TRBV27 and TRBJ1-4, the full variable domain reads EAQVTQNPRYLITVTGKKLTVTCSQNMNHEYMSWYRQDPGLGLRQIYYSMNVEVTDKGDVPEGYKVSRKEKRNFPLILESPSPNQTSLYFCASRRSGPGDGEKLFFGSGTQLSVL.

The chain links TRBV29-1 to TRBJ1-2, with 7 bases fitting TRBD1. This CDR3 has 15 amino acids. Trimming at V came to 7 bases and at J to 6 bases, leaving 17 bases not matched to a gene. CDR1 is SQVTM and CDR2 is ANQGSEA in the germline V gene. The CDR3 loop reads CSASTGMVVGNGYTF. The CDR3 coding sequence is TGCAGCGCTTCGACAGGGATGGTGGTGGGAAATGGCTACACCTTC.

This clone was observed a few times. This chain connects TRBV25-1 to TRBJ2-7; D is perhaps TRBD1 (5 bases). Germline assignment: CDR1 MGHDK and CDR2 SYGVNS. V was shortened by 2 bases and J by 4 bases, with 12 bases between the two germline ends. This CDR3 has 14 residues. CDR3 sequence: CASSELWAGYEQYF. The CDR3 DNA sequence: TGTGCCAGCAGTGAACTCTGGGCAGGGTACGAGCAGTACTTC.